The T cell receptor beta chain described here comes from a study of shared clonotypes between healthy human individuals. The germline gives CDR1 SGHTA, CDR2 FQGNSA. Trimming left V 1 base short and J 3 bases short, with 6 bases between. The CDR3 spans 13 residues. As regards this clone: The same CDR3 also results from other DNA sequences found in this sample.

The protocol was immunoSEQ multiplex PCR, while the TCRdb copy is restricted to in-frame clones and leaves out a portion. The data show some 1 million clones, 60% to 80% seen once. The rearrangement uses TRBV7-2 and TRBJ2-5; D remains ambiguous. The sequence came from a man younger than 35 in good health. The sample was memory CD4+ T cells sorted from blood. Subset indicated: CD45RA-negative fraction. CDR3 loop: CASSLEREETQYF. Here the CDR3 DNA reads TGTGCCAGCAGCTTAGAACGGGAAGAGACCCAGTACTTC.